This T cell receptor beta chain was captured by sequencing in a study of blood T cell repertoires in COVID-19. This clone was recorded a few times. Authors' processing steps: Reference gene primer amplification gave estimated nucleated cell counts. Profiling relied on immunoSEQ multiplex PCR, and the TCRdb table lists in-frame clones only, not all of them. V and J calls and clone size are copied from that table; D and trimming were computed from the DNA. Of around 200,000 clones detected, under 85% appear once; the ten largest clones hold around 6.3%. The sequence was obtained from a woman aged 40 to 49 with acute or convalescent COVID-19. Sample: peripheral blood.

CDR3 sequence: CASSPLSGKDLYNEQFF. Written as DNA, the CDR3 is TGTGCCAGCAGTCCCCTTAGCGGGAAGGACCTATACAATGAGCAGTTCTTC. The chain employs TRBV2 and TRBJ2-1; 8 bases align to TRBD2. Per the germline V gene, CDR1 is SNHLY and CDR2 is FYNNEI. With V trimmed by 5 bases and J by 4 bases, 13 bases remained unmatched. The CDR3 extends over 17 amino acids. Complete variable domain (other parts from reference TRBV2 and TRBJ2-1): EPEVTQTPSHQVTQMGQEVILRCVPISNHLYFYWYRQILGQKVEFLVSFYNNEISEKSEIFDDQFSVERPDGSNFTLKIRSTKLEDSAMYFCASSPLSGKDLYNEQFFGPGTRLTVL.